This entry lists 28 T cell receptor beta chains sequenced from one sample in a study of long-term antiretroviral therapy in people with HIV. Version v3.0 of the immunoSEQ assay was performed at survey level. Profiled with immunoSEQ multiplex PCR; TCRdb holds only in-frame clones, not every one. The sample carries roughly 40,000 clones, about 86% recorded once. This material consisted of unsorted PBMCs, taken 1.2 years after starting antiretroviral therapy. The receptor source for this set is a woman aged 45 to 65 with HIV.

The genes are TRBV29-1 and TRBJ2-5; 9 nucleotides agree with TRBD1. CDR3 length equals 14 residues. Germline lookup yields CDR1 SQVTM and CDR2 ANQGSEA. The V and J ends lost 3 bases and 4 bases, in that order; junction bases with no gene match: 6. The CDR3 region is CSVDPTGGRETQYF. In DNA, the CDR3 is TGCAGCGTTGATCCGACAGGGGGTCGAGAGACCCAGTACTTC.

This chain joins TRBV4-2 and TRBJ2-1; 10 bases line up with TRBD2. The CDR3 sequence is 14 residues long. Germline-derived CDR1 and CDR2 are LGHNA and YNFKEQ. Trimming at V came to 5 bases and at J to 9 bases, leaving 7 bases not matched to a gene. The CDR3 protein is CASSTAGGRGEQFF. The CDR3 coding sequence is TGTGCCAGCAGCACAGCGGGGGGGCGGGGTGAGCAGTTCTTC.

The gene calls are TRBV7-6 and TRBJ1-1, with 8 nucleotides matching TRBD1. CDR3 size: 18 residues. V was clipped by 1 base and J by 0 bases; unmatched bases: 10. Germline V CDR1 and CDR2: SGHVS, FNYEAQ. The CDR3 protein is CASSLVGQGSNMNTEAFF. The CDR3 bases are TGTGCCAGCAGCTTAGTTGGACAGGGATCAAACATGAACACTGAAGCTTTCTTT. Supplemented by reference TRBV7-6 and TRBJ1-1, the full variable domain reads GAGVSQSPRYKVTKRGQDVALRCDPISGHVSLYWYRQALGQGPEFLTYFNYEAQQDKSGLPNDRFSAERPEGSISTLTIQRTEQRDSAMYRCASSLVGQGSNMNTEAFFGQGTRLTVV.

The V gene is TRBV11-2, the J gene TRBJ1-4; the D gene is possibly TRBD1 (5 bases). V was clipped by 1 base and J by 5 bases, with 11 bases between them. Looked up from germline, CDR1 is SGHAT and CDR2 is FQNNGV. The CDR3 sequence is 15 residues long. The CDR3 protein is CASSLAGEVNEKLFF. DNA for the CDR3: TGTGCCAGCAGCTTAGCGGGGGAAGTAAATGAAAAACTGTTTTTT. The variable domain in full, with the rest retrieved from reference TRBV11-2 and TRBJ1-4, is EAGVAQSPRYKIIEKRQSVAFWCNPISGHATLYWYQQILGQGPKLLIQFQNNGVVDDSQLPKDRFSAERLKGVDSTLKIQPAKLEDSAVYLCASSLAGEVNEKLFFGSGTQLSVL.

A single count supports this clone. The chain combines TRBV10-3 with TRBJ1-5; possibly TRBD1 for D (6 bases). Germline V gene lookup returns CDR1 ENHRY and CDR2 SYGVKD. This CDR3 is built from 14 residues. Trimming stripped 4 bases from V and 4 bases from J, with 11 bases between. The CDR3 sequence: CAISVDRSNQPQHF. CDR3 DNA: TGTGCCATCAGTGTTGACAGGTCTAATCAGCCCCAGCATTTT.

The chain has TRBV7-9 and TRBJ1-1, with TRBD1 matching over 10 bases. After removal of 4 bases from V and 4 bases from J, the junction contained 6 bases not matched to a gene. Germline V gene lookup returns CDR1 SEHNR and CDR2 FQNEAQ (reference sequence). The CDR3 runs 15 residues. CDR3 in DNA: TGTGCCAGCAGCTCTCCCGGGACAGGGGTCACTGAAGCTTTCTTT. Translated: CASSSPGTGVTEAFF.

The chain recombines TRBV2 with TRBJ2-3; a weak D match, TRBD2 (6 bases). CDR3 length: 15 residues. Per germline, CDR1 SNHLY and CDR2 FYNNEI. Trimming stripped 3 bases from V and 3 bases from J, with 13 bases between. CDR3 nucleotides: TGTGCCAGCAGTGATGAGGGACTGGGGACAGATACGCAGTATTTT. It codes for CASSDEGLGTDTQYF.

This sequence joins TRBV4-2 and TRBJ1-2; 7 bases fit TRBD1. From germline, CDR1 is LGHNA and CDR2 YNFKEQ. Trimming at V came to 4 bases and at J to 4 bases, leaving 3 bases not matched to a gene. The CDR3 runs 13 residues. This CDR3 reads CASSRGQIYGYTF. DNA for the CDR3: TGTGCCAGCAGCCGGGGACAGATCTATGGCTACACCTTC.

Here the CDR3 DNA reads TGTGCCAGCAGCTTTGAATCGTCTAACTATGGCTACACCTTC. Its protein product is CASSFESSNYGYTF. This chain links TRBV7-9 with TRBJ1-2; D remains unclear. Germline V gene lookup returns CDR1 SEHNR and CDR2 FQNEAQ (reference sequence). The CDR3 is 14 amino acids. Trimming took 3 bases from V and 0 from J, leaving 8 bases between them. Full variable domain (missing parts from reference TRBV7-9 and TRBJ1-2): DTGVSQNPRHKITKRGQNVTFRCDPISEHNRLYWYRQTLGQGPEFLTYFQNEAQLEKSRLLSDRFSAERPKGSFSTLEIQRTEQGDSAMYLCASSFESSNYGYTFGSGTRLTVV.

As DNA, the CDR3 is TGCAGCGTTGCCCAGAGTAGCACAGATACGCAGTATTTT. It encodes CSVAQSSTDTQYF. The chain has TRBV29-1 and TRBJ2-3; D not certain. From germline, CDR1 is SQVTM and CDR2 ANQGSEA. V dropped 4 bases and J dropped 0 bases, with 8 bases sitting between them. The CDR3 is made up of 13 amino acids.

This clone was found once. The chain combines TRBV7-2 with TRBJ1-2, with D unclear. Trimming took 2 bases from V and 2 from J, leaving 9 bases between them. This CDR3 has 14 residues. Germline V gene sequence: CDR1 SGHTA, CDR2 FQGNSA. Written as DNA, the CDR3 is TGTGCCAGCAGCTTAAGCTCCAGGAACTATGGCTACACCTTC. This sequence encodes CASSLSSRNYGYTF.

This chain links TRBV7-9 with TRBJ1-2; D unclear. V was trimmed by 3 bases and J by 2 bases, leaving 13 bases between them. The CDR3 is made up of 15 amino acids. Germline V gene sequence: CDR1 SEHNR, CDR2 FQNEAQ (reference sequence). The CDR3 spells CASSLITEDNYGYTF. The CDR3 coding sequence is TGTGCCAGCAGCTTGATTACAGAGGACAACTATGGCTACACCTTC.

This clone was detected a few times. This chain connects TRBV5-5 to TRBJ1-2, with a weak D call TRBD1 (5 bases). Trimming took 2 bases from V and 8 from J, leaving 10 bases between them. The length of the CDR3 is 12 residues. Germline loops: CDR1 SGHKS, CDR2 YYEKEE (reference sequence). The CDR3 DNA reads as TGTGCCAGCAGCTTACAGGATGGCGGCTACACCTTC. Translated, it gives CASSLQDGGYTF.

The chain couples TRBV19 to TRBJ2-3; D is undetermined. This CDR3 region has 15 residues. V was clipped by 1 base and J by 1 base, with 9 bases between them. The germline V gene has CDR1 LNHDA and CDR2 SQIVND (reference sequence). CDR3 sequence reads: CASSIAFLGTDTQYF. The CDR3, as DNA: TGTGCCAGTAGTATAGCGTTTCTCGGCACAGATACGCAGTATTTT.

This clone appeared a few times. The CDR3 loop is CSVKAPGQGLINYTF. CDR3 DNA sequence: TGCAGCGTTAAGGCCCCGGGACAGGGGCTGATCAACTACACCTTC. The chain employs TRBV29-1 and TRBJ1-2; 10 positions match TRBD1. The length of the CDR3 is 15 residues. Germline V gives CDR1 SQVTM, CDR2 ANQGSEA. With V trimmed by 5 bases and J by 10 bases, 16 bases remained unmatched.

Only a few counts were recorded for this clone. The chain joins TRBV27 to TRBJ1-2; TRBD1 agrees at 7 bases. Losses at the gene ends were 6 bases for V and 8 bases for J; bases not matched to a gene: 15. Germline V CDR1 and CDR2: MNHEY, SMNVEV (reference sequence). The CDR3 totals 15 residues. This chain's CDR3 is CASRPRWQGENGYTF. CDR3 coding DNA: TGTGCCAGCAGGCCGCGGTGGCAGGGGGAAAACGGCTACACCTTC.

The rearrangement joins TRBV4-2 to TRBJ2-3; weak D call: TRBD2 (6 bases). The ends were cut back, 0 bases at V and 0 bases at J, with 16 bases in the middle. Germline lookup yields CDR1 LGHNA and CDR2 YNFKEQ. The length of the CDR3 is 18 residues. The CDR3, as DNA: TGTGCCAGCAGCCAAGATGTGGCGGGGAGAACTAGCACAGATACGCAGTATTTT. Translating it yields CASSQDVAGRTSTDTQYF.

The chain links TRBV5-6 to TRBJ2-1; 8 bases match TRBD1. V was pared by 2 bases and J by 6 bases, with 4 bases of the junction left unmatched. Germline CDR1 and CDR2: SGHDT and YYEEEE. The CDR3 is made up of 14 amino acids. This CDR3 is CASSLGTGINEQFF. CDR3 nucleotides: TGTGCCAGCAGCTTAGGGACAGGCATCAATGAGCAGTTCTTC. Looking up the rest from reference TRBV5-6 and TRBJ2-1 gives the full variable domain: DAGVTQSPTHLIKTRGQQVTLRCSPKSGHDTVSWYQQALGQGPQFIFQYYEEEERQRGNFPDRFSGHQFPNYSSELNVNALLLGDSALYLCASSLGTGINEQFFGPGTRLTVL.

V gene TRBV29-1 combines with J gene TRBJ2-7, with 10 bases identical to TRBD1. V was clipped by 4 bases and J by 0 bases; unmatched bases: 3. CDR3 length equals 14 residues. Germline values: CDR1 SQVTM, CDR2 ANQGSEA. CDR3 amino acids: CSVAGQGSSYEQYF. The CDR3 nucleotides read TGCAGCGTTGCGGGACAGGGGAGCTCCTACGAGCAGTACTTC.

V is TRBV10-3 and J is TRBJ2-7, with D possibly being TRBD1 (6 bases). CDR1 is ENHRY and CDR2 is SYGVKD in the germline V gene. This CDR3 spans 14 amino acids. Trimming took 2 bases from V and 2 from J, leaving 10 bases between them. The CDR3 bases are TGTGCCATCAGTGAGCTCCAGGGGCCCTACGAGCAGTACTTC. It encodes CAISELQGPYEQYF.

This clone was recorded once. The chain recombines TRBV15 with TRBJ2-5, with 13 bases identical to TRBD2. The germline V gene has CDR1 LNHNV and CDR2 YYDKDF (reference sequence). V dropped 1 base and J dropped 2; count of bases not matched to a gene: 1. This CDR3 contains 16 residues. The CDR3 is CATSRGTSGGQETQYF. The CDR3, as DNA: TGTGCCACCAGCAGAGGGACTAGCGGGGGTCAAGAGACCCAGTACTTC.

The rearrangement uses TRBV9 and TRBJ1-2; D not resolved. Between the trimmed V and J ends, which lost 0 bases and 4 bases, there was a span of 10 bases. The CDR3 totals 14 residues. CDR1 is SGDLS and CDR2 is YYNGEE in the germline V gene. CDR3 sequence: CASSVGPPTYGYTF. The CDR3 bases are TGTGCCAGCAGCGTAGGTCCACCCACCTATGGCTACACCTTC.

The rearrangement links TRBV5-4 to TRBJ1-1; D might be TRBD1 (6 bases). Per germline, CDR1 SGHNT and CDR2 YYREEE (reference sequence). Trimming stripped 3 bases from V and 1 base from J, with 13 bases between. This CDR3 has 15 amino acids. Written as DNA, the CDR3 is TGTGCCAGCAGCTCCCAAAGGGGGGAGAACACTGAAGCTTTCTTT. It translates to CASSSQRGENTEAFF.

This clone has just a few counts. V usage is TRBV9 and J usage is TRBJ1-1; maybe TRBD1 (5 bases). This CDR3 region has 15 residues. Trimming took 1 base from V and 6 from J, leaving 16 bases between them. Germline V gene sequence: CDR1 SGDLS, CDR2 YYNGEE. The CDR3 DNA follows: TGTGCCAGCAGCGTATTGGCACCAGGGACCTCTGAAGCTTTCTTT. It codes for CASSVLAPGTSEAFF.

This rearrangement joins TRBV7-6 to TRBJ2-2; 8 bases line up with TRBD1. V gave up 5 bases and J gave up 4 bases; unmatched junction bases: 6. CDR3 length: 15 amino acids. Germline assignment: CDR1 SGHVS and CDR2 FNYEAQ. The CDR3 protein is CASSGQGSTTGELFF. CDR3 bases: TGTGCCAGCAGCGGACAGGGCTCAACCACCGGGGAGCTGTTTTTT.

The gene calls are TRBV5-1 and TRBJ2-5; possibly TRBD2 for D (6 bases). Germline CDR1 is SGHRS and CDR2 is YFSETQ. The CDR3 runs 16 residues. V dropped 5 bases and J dropped 4 bases, with 21 bases sitting between them. This CDR3 is CASRMNPVERVETQYF. Here the CDR3 DNA reads TGCGCCAGCAGGATGAACCCCGTGGAGCGGGTAGAGACCCAGTACTTC.

The chain uses TRBV5-1 and TRBJ2-7; 7 bases match TRBD2. J was trimmed by 2 bases and V by 4 bases; bases with no gene match: 12. The germline V gene has CDR1 SGHRS and CDR2 YFSETQ. The CDR3 loop spans 16 amino acids. The CDR3 is CASSREGDGRTYEQYF. The CDR3 DNA reads as TGCGCCAGCAGCAGAGAGGGCGACGGGAGGACCTACGAGCAGTACTTC.

CDR3 sequence: CASSLRGGANTEAFF. The CDR3 coding sequence is TGTGCCAGCAGTCTCCGCGGAGGGGCGAACACTGAAGCTTTCTTT. The chain couples TRBV11-2 to TRBJ1-1; TRBD1 might be the D (5 bases). The germline V and J ends were trimmed by 6 bases and 1 base, with 15 bases remaining between them. CDR3 length equals 15 residues. Per germline, CDR1 SGHAT and CDR2 FQNNGV.